The entry that follows covers one TCR beta chain sequence. At least ten counts were recorded for this clonotype. Its antigen is not yet known. No much larger clonotype is one base removed from it; base qualities were not supplied. This specimen's time point label, per the study, means: longitudinal time-point 1 (baseline). Unsorted PBMC libraries were generated from 2 million PBMCs stored in RNAlater at -80 °C until RNA extraction. Peripheral blood underwent Ficoll-Hypaque density gradient centrifugation to isolate PBMCs, which were then cryopreserved in liquid nitrogen. This specimen belongs to a study of neurological immune-mediated disorders (dated by TCRdb to between 2018 and 2021). As for the study more broadly: Using UMI-based sequencing, the study compared peripheral blood TCR-beta repertoires from patients with HTLV-I-associated myelopathy (HAM/TSP), patients with multiple sclerosis, and healthy controls. The cohort was made up of 60 to 75 subjects, consisting of some 15 HAM/TSP patients, 35 or so multiple sclerosis patients and 20 healthy controls. The 95 to 120 TCR-beta libraries included longitudinal samples, technical triplicates and paired sorted CD4+ and CD8+ T-cell subsets alongside PBMC samples. Each longitudinal HAM/TSP and healthy donor was sampled at 3 time-points spaced at about 3-40 month intervals.

cDNA was synthesized by template-switch 5'RACE using a primer with a 10-nucleotide random unique molecular identifier that tagged each TCR transcript. Every sequencing run yielded over 170 million TCR-beta sequences covering 15-18 subjects. Total RNA was extracted with the RNeasy kit. The KAPA Real-time Library Amplification kit was used to amplify TCR-beta VDJ regions with primers targeting the TCR constant region and the 5'RACE anchor. A first PCR added sample indexes and Illumina adaptors, after which a second PCR increased the library yield. The roughly 650 bp TCR product was size-selected on a 2% E-gel SizeSelection system after Ampure bead purification. Before pooling, libraries had their quality checked on a Bioanalyzer, their concentration measured with Qubit, and their quantity determined with the Kapa Library Quantification kit. Paired-end 2 x 150 bp sequencing of the libraries was performed on an Illumina HiSeq 2500. To increase sequence diversity, roughly 24-32% phiX was spiked into each library pool. In the original analysis: Quality-filtered reads were processed with the UMI-based MiGEC pipeline, and over 80% of raw TCR sequences were removed by the MiGEC pipeline during error correction. IMGT germline references were used for alignment of VDJ genes, and clonotypes were defined by a unique CDR3 amino acid sequence together with V-J genes. Clonal expansion, Shannon diversity and CDR3 relatedness were evaluated with VDJtools (CalcPairwiseDistances, ClusterSamples), while phylogenetic trees were built in CLCbio workbench. Using coefficient-of-variation modelling across technical triplicates, the study counted a clone as expanded if it had at least 8 unique UMIs. TCRdb ran its own pipeline on the public reads, namely fastp trimming at Q25 and MiXCR clone calling, and kept in-frame beta chains. For every CDR3 protein sequence, its rows merge into one entry that carries the most common genes and DNA. The V and J calls shown here were made by TCRdb, not taken from the authors' results. Here the sample has tens of thousands of distinct CDR3 sequences; roughly an eighth occur a single time. Of the sample, under 5.5% falls within the top ten clones.

Broader findings and caveats from the paper: TCR clonal expansion was greatest in HAM/TSP patients and smallest in MS patients, who ranked below even healthy controls. No identical CDR3 amino acid sequences were found to be shared among expanded clones across subjects, suggesting that TCR-beta repertoires were private in all groups.

Trimming at the junction amounts to 5 bases on V and 3 bases on J, and the germline ends lie 18 bases apart. The CDR3 sequence holds 15 residues, the cysteine and phenylalanine included. Of the read, only the CDR3 DNA is kept; its 45 bases are in frame from base 1. For CDR1 and CDR2, the germline V gene lists SGHRS and YFSETQ. The origin of this receptor is a female donor with HTLV-1-associated myelopathy (HAM/TSP). The V gene is TRBV5-1 and the J gene is TRBJ2-7; a weak D assignment points to TRBD1 (6 bases agree). Sequencing used PBMCs. Here the CDR3 is given as CASRTLSQGGYEQYF. The base sequence is TGCGCCAGCAGAACGTTATCACAGGGCGGCTACGAGCAGTACTTC.